These T cell receptor beta chains were read from a single sample in a study of T cells in localized non-small cell lung cancer. This table comes from immunoSEQ multiplex PCR, and its TCRdb copy is limited to in-frame clones, with some not included. The data contain about 40,000 clones, around 86% of them seen just once; the ten biggest clones take up 3% to 4.5%. Sequences were derived from peripheral blood, sampled before any cancer treatment. The source of these receptors is a man aged 18 to 50 with stage I lung adenocarcinoma. The CDR3 runs from the conserved cysteine through the conserved F or W. D genes are given only for firm matches. The size of a clone is reported for some rows only, either as once, few or many, or as a class for expanded clones.

V	size	D	J	CDR3	DNA
TRBV7-2	NA	TRBD1	TRBJ1-6	CASTQGGSYNSPLHF	TGTGCCAGCACACAGGGGGGCTCCTATAATTCACCCCTCCACTTT
TRBV9	medium-sized	NA	TRBJ1-2	CASSVESKGYGYTF	TGTGCCAGCAGCGTAGAATCCAAGGGCTATGGCTACACCTTC
TRBV9	NA	TRBD2	TRBJ2-7	CASSGDMVAGEQYF	TGTGCCAGCAGCGGCGATATGGTAGCGGGCGAGCAGTACTTC
TRBV2	NA	TRBD2	TRBJ2-3	CASSGTSGGVDTQYF	TGTGCCAGCAGTGGGACTAGCGGGGGGGTTGATACGCAGTATTTT
TRBV4-1	NA	NA	TRBJ2-1	CASSPLGAGDSYNEQFF	TGCGCCAGCAGCCCCCTTGGAGCGGGCGACTCCTACAATGAGCAGTTCTTC
TRBV19	NA	NA	TRBJ1-1	CASSISRGNTEAFF	TGTGCCAGTAGTATCAGCAGGGGTAACACTGAAGCTTTCTTT
TRBV19	NA	NA	TRBJ1-5	CASSIYRGAGNQPQHF	TGTGCCAGTAGTATATATAGAGGGGCCGGGAATCAGCCCCAGCATTTT
TRBV5-1	once	TRBD1	TRBJ1-2	CASSPDRGLNYGYTF	TGCGCCAGCAGCCCTGACAGGGGCCTTAACTATGGCTACACCTTC
TRBV28	NA	NA	TRBJ1-4	CASSLQGMVTNEKLFF	TGTGCCAGCAGTTTGCAGGGAATGGTCACTAATGAAAAACTGTTTTTT
TRBV30	NA	NA	TRBJ1-5	CAWGDGREQPQHF	TGTGCCTGGGGCGACGGGAGGGAGCAGCCCCAGCATTTT
TRBV4-1	NA	NA	TRBJ1-1	CASSPKWTGGGTEAFF	TGCGCCAGCAGCCCAAAATGGACGGGAGGTGGCACTGAAGCTTTCTTT
TRBV4-1	NA	TRBD1	TRBJ1-1	CASSTGADMNTEAFF	TGCGCCAGCTCGACAGGGGCCGACATGAACACTGAAGCTTTCTTT
TRBV19	medium-sized	NA	TRBJ2-6	CASSIGGPSGANVLTF	TGTGCCAGTAGTATAGGAGGACCCTCTGGGGCCAACGTCCTGACTTTC
TRBV19	NA	NA	TRBJ1-1	CASSEPGFMNTEAFF	TGTGCCAGTAGTGAGCCGGGTTTCATGAACACTGAAGCTTTCTTT
TRBV9	NA	NA	TRBJ2-5	CASSVGGQHQETQYF	TGTGCCAGCAGCGTAGGAGGACAGCACCAAGAGACCCAGTACTTC
TRBV7-3	NA	NA	TRBJ1-2	CASSLTAANYGYTF	TGTGCCAGCAGCTTAACAGCAGCTAACTATGGCTACACCTTC
TRBV20-1	NA	NA	TRBJ2-1	CSARNWDEQFF	TGCAGTGCTAGAAACTGGGATGAGCAGTTCTTC
TRBV19	NA	NA	TRBJ1-1	CASSPAGRVEAFF	TGTGCCAGTAGTCCGGCCGGGAGGGTTGAAGCTTTCTTT
TRBV9	NA	NA	TRBJ1-6	CASSVDYNSPLHF	TGTGCCAGCAGCGTAGACTATAATTCACCCCTCCACTTT
TRBV5-4	NA	NA	TRBJ1-1	CASSSAGSPPGAFF	TGTGCCAGCAGCTCCGCCGGGAGCCCACCAGGAGCTTTCTTT
TRBV30	few	NA	TRBJ1-1	CAWSVQRDTEAFF	TGTGCCTGGAGTGTCCAGAGGGACACTGAAGCTTTCTTT
TRBV5-4	few	NA	TRBJ1-2	CASSAGQIYGYTF	TGTGCCAGCAGCGCCGGACAGATCTATGGCTACACCTTC
TRBV7-2	NA	NA	TRBJ1-5	CASSLPGGTNQPQHF	TGTGCCAGCAGCTTACCCGGGGGCACCAATCAGCCCCAGCATTTT
TRBV6-1	once	TRBD1	TRBJ1-5	CASSQDRGSNQPQHF	TGTGCCAGCAGCCAGGACAGGGGGAGCAATCAGCCCCAGCATTTT
TRBV18	NA	TRBD1	TRBJ1-3	CASSPQMTGGGGNTIYF	TGTGCCAGCTCACCACAGATGACAGGGGGAGGTGGAAACACCATATATTTT
TRBV28	NA	NA	TRBJ1-1	CASSSHGTEAFF	TGTGCCAGCAGCTCACATGGCACTGAAGCTTTCTTT
TRBV28	NA	TRBD1	TRBJ1-1	CASRQYRGMNTEAFF	TGTGCCAGCAGACAATACAGGGGTATGAACACTGAAGCTTTCTTT
TRBV9	NA	NA	TRBJ2-3	CASSREDTQYF	TGTGCCAGCAGTCGGGAGGATACGCAGTATTTT
TRBV28	NA	TRBD1	TRBJ1-2	CASSLWGLAGQGTHYGYTF	TGTGCCAGCAGTTTATGGGGTTTGGCGGGACAGGGAACCCACTATGGCTACACCTTC
TRBV9	once	NA	TRBJ1-1	CASSASGRLNTEAFF	TGTGCCAGCAGCGCCTCTGGACGGTTAAACACTGAAGCTTTCTTT
TRBV5-5	NA	TRBD1	TRBJ1-2	CASTRQGGKTSGYTF	TGTGCCAGCACGAGACAGGGAGGAAAAACGTCGGGCTACACCTTC
TRBV19	NA	NA	TRBJ1-3	CASRLSGNTIYF	TGTGCCAGTCGACTCTCTGGAAACACCATATATTTT
TRBV30	NA	NA	TRBJ1-1	CAWLGSAEAFF	TGTGCCTGGCTGGGGTCGGCTGAAGCTTTCTTT
TRBV19	NA	TRBD1	TRBJ1-2	CASSLPDRGGAFGYTF	TGTGCCAGTAGTCTTCCGGACAGGGGCGGTGCGTTCGGCTACACCTTC
TRBV18	NA	TRBD1	TRBJ1-1	CASSLGQGNTEAFF	TGTGCCAGCTCACTTGGACAGGGGAACACTGAAGCTTTCTTT
TRBV6-6	NA	NA	TRBJ1-2	CASSRSPAREDYGYTF	TGTGCCAGCAGTAGGTCCCCGGCCCGGGAGGACTATGGCTACACCTTC
TRBV7-9	NA	NA	TRBJ1-2	CASSLGEGIYHGYTF	TGTGCCAGCAGCTTGGGGGAAGGCATTTATCATGGCTACACCTTC
TRBV4-1	NA	TRBD2	TRBJ2-1	CASSQVRASGYNEQFF	TGCGCCAGCAGCCAAGTGAGGGCTAGCGGGTATAATGAGCAGTTCTTC
TRBV6-1	NA	TRBD1	TRBJ1-1	CASTTQGANTEAFF	TGTGCCAGCACCACACAGGGGGCAAACACTGAAGCTTTCTTT
TRBV4-3	NA	NA	TRBJ2-7	CASSQVLQIEQYF	TGCGCCAGCAGCCAAGTTTTACAGATCGAGCAGTACTTC
TRBV29-1	NA	NA	TRBJ1-1	CSVMGLNTEAFF	TGCAGCGTTATGGGCCTGAACACTGAAGCTTTCTTT
TRBV9	NA	NA	TRBJ1-6	CASSEAGGYNSPLHF	TGTGCCAGCAGCGAGGCGGGGGGCTATAATTCACCCCTCCACTTT
TRBV19	NA	TRBD1	TRBJ2-1	CASKNRDRGHEQFF	TGTGCCAGTAAGAACCGGGACAGGGGTCATGAGCAGTTCTTC
TRBV11-2	NA	NA	TRBJ2-2	CASSLDRGELFF	TGTGCCAGCAGCTTAGATCGCGGGGAGCTGTTTTTT
TRBV27	NA	NA	TRBJ2-1	CASSVIRDTNLLYNEKQFF	TGTGCCAGCAGCGTAATCCGGGACACAAATCTTCTCTACAATGAGAAGCAGTTCTTC
TRBV2	NA	TRBD1	TRBJ2-6	CASSTTGGAGANVLTF	TGTGCCAGCAGTACTACAGGGGGCGCTGGGGCCAACGTCCTGACTTTC
TRBV20-1	NA	NA	TRBJ2-7	CSARQDYEQYF	TGCAGTGCGAGACAGGATTACGAGCAGTACTTC
TRBV15	NA	TRBD1	TRBJ1-1	CATSRGQGTEAFF	TGTGCCACCAGCAGAGGACAGGGCACTGAAGCTTTCTTT
TRBV15	NA	NA	TRBJ2-5	CATSRDLGGGFGETQYF	TGTGCCACCAGCAGAGATTTAGGTGGGGGCTTCGGGGAGACCCAGTACTTC
TRBV2	NA	NA	TRBJ1-4	CASSDWLEDEKLFF	TGTGCCAGCAGTGATTGGTTGGAGGACGAAAAACTGTTTTTT
TRBV7-6	NA	TRBD1	TRBJ2-2	CASSFTGQGAMVGDGELFF	TGTGCCAGCAGCTTTACGGGACAGGGGGCGATGGTAGGAGACGGGGAGCTGTTTTTT
TRBV11-2	NA	NA	TRBJ2-3	CASSAPLGPTDTQYF	TGTGCCAGCAGCGCCCCCCTTGGCCCCACAGATACGCAGTATTTT
TRBV7-6	NA	NA	TRBJ1-2	CASSLAAIYGYTF	TGTGCCAGCAGCTTAGCAGCAATCTATGGCTACACCTTC
TRBV4-2	NA	NA	TRBJ2-2	CASSQDRRDPGELFF	TGTGCCAGCAGCCAAGATCGCAGGGACCCCGGGGAGCTGTTTTTT
TRBV5-4	NA	TRBD1	TRBJ1-6	CASTGDRVKDNSPLHF	TGTGCCAGCACCGGGGACAGGGTTAAAGATAATTCACCCCTCCACTTT
TRBV4-2	once	NA	TRBJ1-1	CASSRTAPNTEAFF	TGTGCCAGCAGCCGGACAGCGCCGAACACTGAAGCTTTCTTT
TRBV6-5	NA	NA	TRBJ1-2	CASSYFGQSYGYTF	TGTGCCAGCAGTTACTTCGGGCAGTCCTATGGCTACACCTTC
TRBV7-2	NA	TRBD1	TRBJ1-2	CASSLGYPSGGGYTF	TGTGCCAGCAGCTTAGGATATCCATCAGGGGGTGGCTACACCTTC
TRBV29-1	NA	NA	TRBJ2-5	CSVFVQETQYF	TGCAGCGTTTTTGTCCAAGAGACCCAGTACTTC